The present T cell receptor beta chain was sequenced within a study of T cell repertoires in cytomegalovirus infection. The overall study: It was the public TCR beta signatures that indicated both CMV infection and matching HLA type. Whole-study results and caveats: Of the TCR beta families, the public ones yielded a cumulative frequency that identified carriers of CMV plus the relevant HLA.

One entry per CDR3 protein, called by TCRdb with MiXCR from the reads. The sample holds nearly 650,000 distinct CDR3 sequences; roughly a quarter are singletons and the top ten take roughly 8%. This clonotype was observed at least ten times. What it recognizes is unknown. The V gene end was trimmed by 3 bases and the J gene end by 0 bases; junction bases not matched to a gene: 7. Germline loops: CDR1 MDHEN, CDR2 SYDVKM. The CDR3 is 18 residues long. The chain recombines TRBV28 with TRBJ2-1, with 11 bases lining up with TRBD2. The sequencing input was CD8+ T cells from PBMCs. The receptor's source is a human donor in good health (CMV status not recorded). Some clones in this sample may be carry-over from other donors' samples. The CDR3 DNA reads as TGTGCCAGCAGTTTTTTAAACCTAGCGGGGGGCTCCTACAATGAGCAGTTCTTC. This translates into CASSFLNLAGGSYNEQFF.